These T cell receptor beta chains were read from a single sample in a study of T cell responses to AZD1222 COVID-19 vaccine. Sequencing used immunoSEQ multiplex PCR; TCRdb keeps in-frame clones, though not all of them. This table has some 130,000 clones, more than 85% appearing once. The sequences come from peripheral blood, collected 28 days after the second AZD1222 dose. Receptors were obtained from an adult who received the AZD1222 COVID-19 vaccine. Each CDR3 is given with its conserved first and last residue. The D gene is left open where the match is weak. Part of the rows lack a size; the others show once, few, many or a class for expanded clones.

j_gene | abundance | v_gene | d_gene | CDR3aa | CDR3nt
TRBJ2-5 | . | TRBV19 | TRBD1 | CASSNTGGTETQYF | TGTGCCAGTAGTAACACAGGGGGGACGGAGACCCAGTACTTC
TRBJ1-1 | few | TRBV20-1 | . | CSAIRDPEAFF | TGCAGTGCTATCCGGGACCCTGAAGCTTTCTTT
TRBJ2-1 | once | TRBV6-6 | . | CATRGRLGYNEQFF | TGTGCCACCCGGGGTCGGTTAGGATACAATGAGCAGTTCTTC
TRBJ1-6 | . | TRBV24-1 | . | CATQGIIWGSYNSPLHF | TGTGCCACCCAGGGCATTATATGGGGCTCCTATAATTCACCCCTCCACTTT
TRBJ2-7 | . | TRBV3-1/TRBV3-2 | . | CASSPLSGQLEQYF | TGTGCCAGCAGCCCCCTCTCCGGACAGTTAGAGCAGTACTTC
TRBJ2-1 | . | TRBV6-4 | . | CASSHRGTYNEQFF | TGTGCCAGCAGCCACCGTGGGACATACAATGAGCAGTTCTTC
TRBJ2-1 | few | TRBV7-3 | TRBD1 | CASSRTPGQGAYNEQFF | TGTGCCAGCAGCCGAACTCCGGGACAGGGCGCTTACAATGAGCAGTTCTTC
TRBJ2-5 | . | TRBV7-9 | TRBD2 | CASSLGLAGLETQYF | TGTGCCAGCAGCTTAGGGTTAGCGGGACTGGAGACCCAGTACTTC
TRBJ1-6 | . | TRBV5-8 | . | CASSLVDLPLHF | TGTGCCAGCAGCTTGGTTGATCTACCCCTCCACTTT
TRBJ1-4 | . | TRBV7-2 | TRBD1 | CASSLVSQGSEKLFF | TGTGCCAGCAGCTTAGTTTCACAGGGGAGTGAAAAACTGTTTTTT
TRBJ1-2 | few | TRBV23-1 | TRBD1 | CASPIRGQGVAYGYTF | TGCGCCAGCCCCATTCGTGGGCAGGGGGTAGCTTATGGCTACACCTTC
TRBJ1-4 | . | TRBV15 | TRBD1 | CATSRGTGLEKLFF | TGTGCCACCAGCAGGGGGACAGGGTTAGAAAAACTGTTTTTT
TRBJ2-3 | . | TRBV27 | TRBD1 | CASSYPGQGANTDTQYF | TGTGCCAGCAGTTATCCGGGACAGGGGGCCAACACAGATACGCAGTATTTT